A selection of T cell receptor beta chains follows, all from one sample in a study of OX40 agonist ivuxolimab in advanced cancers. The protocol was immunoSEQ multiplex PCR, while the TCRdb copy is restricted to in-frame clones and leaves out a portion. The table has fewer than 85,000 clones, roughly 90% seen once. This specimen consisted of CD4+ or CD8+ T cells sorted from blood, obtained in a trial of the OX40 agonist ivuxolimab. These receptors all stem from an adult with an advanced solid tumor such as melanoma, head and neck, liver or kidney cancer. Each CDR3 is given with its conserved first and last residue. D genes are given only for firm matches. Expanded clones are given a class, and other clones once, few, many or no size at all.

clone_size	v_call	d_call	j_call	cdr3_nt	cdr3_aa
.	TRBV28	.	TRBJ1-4	TGTGCCAGCAGTTTATCCCCCAAGGTCGGGGAAAAACTGTTTTTT	CASSLSPKVGEKLFF
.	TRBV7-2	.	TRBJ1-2	TGTGCCAGCAGCCCCGGCCCGGACAAGTACTATGGCTACACCTTC	CASSPGPDKYYGYTF
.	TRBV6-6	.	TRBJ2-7	TGTGCCAGCAGTCCCCACAGGGTTTCCTACGAGCAGTACTTC	CASSPHRVSYEQYF
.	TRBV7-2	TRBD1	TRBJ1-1	TGTGCCAGCAGCTTCGGACAGGGACGAACTGAAGCTTTCTTT	CASSFGQGRTEAFF
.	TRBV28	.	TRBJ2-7	TGTGCCAGCAGTGCCGGGGGTCTTCTGAAGAACGAGCAGTACTTC	CASSAGGLLKNEQYF
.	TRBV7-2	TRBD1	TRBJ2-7	TGTGCCAGCAGCCGACAGGGGGCCCAGGGGGAGCAGTACTTC	CASSRQGAQGEQYF
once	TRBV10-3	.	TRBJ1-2	TGTGCCATCAGTGAGACGTCAGTCAACTATGGCTACACCTTC	CAISETSVNYGYTF
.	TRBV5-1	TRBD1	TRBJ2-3	TGCGCCAGCAGCTTGGGGACAGGGAAGGCAGATACGCAGTATTTT	CASSLGTGKADTQYF
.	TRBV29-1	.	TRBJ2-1	TGCAGCGTCACAAGGAGCTCCTACAATGAGCAGTTCTTC	CSVTRSSYNEQFF
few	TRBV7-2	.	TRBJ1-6	TGTGCCAGCAGCTTTGGACAGTTTAGTTCACCCCTCCACTTT	CASSFGQFSSPLHF
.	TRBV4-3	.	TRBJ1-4	TGCGCCAGCAGCCAGGCCAACGGACAAAATAATGAAAAACTGTTTTTT	CASSQANGQNNEKLFF
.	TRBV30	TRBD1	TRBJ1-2	TGTGCCTGGAGTCTAGTGGGACAGGGGCTCTATGGCTACACCTTC	CAWSLVGQGLYGYTF
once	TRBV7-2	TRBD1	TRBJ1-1	TGTGCCAGCAGCCTTGACAGGGTCACTGAAGCTTTCTTT	CASSLDRVTEAFF
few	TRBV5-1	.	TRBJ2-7	TGCGCCAGCAGCTTGGATACCGGGTGGGAGCAGTACTTC	CASSLDTGWEQYF
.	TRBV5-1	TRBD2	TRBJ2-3	TGCGCCAGCAGCCTAGGACTAGCGGGAGGGGAAGATACGCAGTATTTT	CASSLGLAGGEDTQYF